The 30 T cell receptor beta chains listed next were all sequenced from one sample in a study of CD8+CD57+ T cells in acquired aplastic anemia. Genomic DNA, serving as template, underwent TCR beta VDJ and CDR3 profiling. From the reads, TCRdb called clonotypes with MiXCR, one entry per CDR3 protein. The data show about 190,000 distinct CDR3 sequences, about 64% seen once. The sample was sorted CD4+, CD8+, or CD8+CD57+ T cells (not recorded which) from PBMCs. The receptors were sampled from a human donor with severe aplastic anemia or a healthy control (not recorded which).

The CDR3 loop is CASSFDSGNQPQHF. In DNA, the CDR3 is TGTGCCAGCAGCTTCGACAGTGGCAATCAGCCCCAGCATTTT. The V call is TRBV7-9, the J call TRBJ1-5; D is perhaps TRBD1 (5 bases). CDR3 length: 14 amino acids. The germline gives CDR1 SEHNR, CDR2 FQNEAQ (reference sequence). Trimming left V 3 bases short and J 2 bases short, with 8 bases between. The variable domain in full, with the rest retrieved from reference TRBV7-9 and TRBJ1-5, is DTGVSQNPRHKITKRGQNVTFRCDPISEHNRLYWYRQTLGQGPEFLTYFQNEAQLEKSRLLSDRFSAERPKGSFSTLEIQRTEQGDSAMYLCASSFDSGNQPQHFGDGTRLSIL.

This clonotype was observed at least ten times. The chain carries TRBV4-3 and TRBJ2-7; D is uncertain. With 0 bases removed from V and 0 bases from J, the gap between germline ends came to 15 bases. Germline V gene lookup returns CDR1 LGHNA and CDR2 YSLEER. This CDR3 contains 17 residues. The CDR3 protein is CASSQESGLISSYEQYF. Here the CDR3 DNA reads TGCGCCAGCAGCCAAGAGTCTGGGCTAATCAGCTCCTACGAGCAGTACTTC.

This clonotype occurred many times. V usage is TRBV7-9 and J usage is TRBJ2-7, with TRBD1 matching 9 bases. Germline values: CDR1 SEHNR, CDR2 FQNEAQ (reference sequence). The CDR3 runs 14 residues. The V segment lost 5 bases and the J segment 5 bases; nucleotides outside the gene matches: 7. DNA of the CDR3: TGTGCCAGCAGCCAGAGGACAGGGGAGGACGAGCAGTACTTC. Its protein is CASSQRTGEDEQYF.

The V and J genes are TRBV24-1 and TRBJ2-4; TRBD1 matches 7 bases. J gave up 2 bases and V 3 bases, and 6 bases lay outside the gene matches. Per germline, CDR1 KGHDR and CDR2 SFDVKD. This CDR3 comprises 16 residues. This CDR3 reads CATSDGRGSTKNIQYF. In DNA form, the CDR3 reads TGTGCCACCAGTGATGGCAGGGGGTCGACCAAAAACATTCAGTACTTC.

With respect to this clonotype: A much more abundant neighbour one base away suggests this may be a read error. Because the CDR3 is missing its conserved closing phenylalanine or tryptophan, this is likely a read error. The CDR3 sequence: CASSYRTGELFL. CDR3 nucleotides: TGTGCCAGCAGTTATCGCACCGGGGAGCTGTTTCTT. The V gene is TRBV6-5, the J gene TRBJ2-2; no firm D call. The CDR3 sequence is 12 residues long. Per the germline V gene, CDR1 is MNHEY and CDR2 is SVGAGI. V dropped 3 bases and J dropped 4 bases, with 3 bases sitting between them.

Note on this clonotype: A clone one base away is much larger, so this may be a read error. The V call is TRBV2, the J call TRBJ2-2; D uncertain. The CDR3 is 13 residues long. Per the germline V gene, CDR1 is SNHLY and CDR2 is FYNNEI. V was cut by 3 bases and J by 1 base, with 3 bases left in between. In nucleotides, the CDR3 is TGTGCCAGCAGTGAGTGGAACACCGGGGAGCTGTTTTTT. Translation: CASSEWNTGELFF. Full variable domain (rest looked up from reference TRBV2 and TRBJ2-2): EPEVTQTPSHQVTQMGQEVILRCVPISNHLYFYWYRQILGQKVEFLVSFYNNEISEKSEIFDDQFSVERPDGSNFTLKIRSTKLEDSAMYFCASSEWNTGELFFGEGSRLTVL.

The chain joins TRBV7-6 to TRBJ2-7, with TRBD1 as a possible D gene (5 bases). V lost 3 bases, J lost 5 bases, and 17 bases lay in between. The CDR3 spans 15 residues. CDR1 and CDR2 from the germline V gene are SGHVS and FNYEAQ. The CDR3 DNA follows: TGTGCCAGCAGCTTGAGTGTCCAGGGATCCCACGAGCAGTACTTC. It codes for CASSLSVQGSHEQYF.

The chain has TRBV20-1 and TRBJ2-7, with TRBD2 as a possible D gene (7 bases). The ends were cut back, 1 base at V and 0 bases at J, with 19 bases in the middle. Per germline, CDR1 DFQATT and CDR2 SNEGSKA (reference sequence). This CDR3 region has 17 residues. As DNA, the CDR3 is TGCAGTGCTAGAGCGCGACGTGCGGGGGCCTCCTCCTACGAGCAGTACTTC. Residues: CSARARRAGASSYEQYF.

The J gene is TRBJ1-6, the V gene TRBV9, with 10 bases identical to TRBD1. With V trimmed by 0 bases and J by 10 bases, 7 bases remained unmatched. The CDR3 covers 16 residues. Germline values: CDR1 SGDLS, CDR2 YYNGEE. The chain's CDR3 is CASSVGGTGVGSPLHF. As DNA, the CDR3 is TGTGCCAGCAGCGTAGGGGGGACAGGGGTAGGCTCACCCCTCCACTTT.

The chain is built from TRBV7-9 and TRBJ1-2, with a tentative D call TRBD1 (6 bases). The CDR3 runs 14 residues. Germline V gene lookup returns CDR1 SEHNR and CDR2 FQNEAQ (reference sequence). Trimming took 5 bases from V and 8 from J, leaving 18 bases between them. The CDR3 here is CASSPRGLRGGYTF. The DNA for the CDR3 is TGTGCCAGCAGCCCTCGGGGGCTACGCGGAGGCTACACCTTC.

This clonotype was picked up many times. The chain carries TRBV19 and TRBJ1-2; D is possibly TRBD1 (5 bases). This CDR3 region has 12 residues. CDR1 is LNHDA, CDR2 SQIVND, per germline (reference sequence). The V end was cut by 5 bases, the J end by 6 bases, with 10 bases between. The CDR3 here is CASSYGTDGYTF. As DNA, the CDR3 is TGTGCCAGTAGTTACGGGACCGATGGCTACACCTTC. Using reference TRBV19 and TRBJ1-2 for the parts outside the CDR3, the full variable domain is DGGITQSPKYLFRKEGQNVTLSCEQNLNHDAMYWYRQDPGQGLRLIYYSQIVNDFQKGDIAEGYSVSREKKESFPLTVTSAQKNPTAFYLCASSYGTDGYTFGSGTRLTVV.

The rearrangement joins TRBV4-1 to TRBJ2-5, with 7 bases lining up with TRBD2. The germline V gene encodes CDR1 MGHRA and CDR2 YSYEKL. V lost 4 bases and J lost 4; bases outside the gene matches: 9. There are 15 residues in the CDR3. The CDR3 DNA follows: TGCGCCAGCAGCCCAAGCGGGATCTGGGGAGAGACCCAGTACTTC. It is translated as CASSPSGIWGETQYF.

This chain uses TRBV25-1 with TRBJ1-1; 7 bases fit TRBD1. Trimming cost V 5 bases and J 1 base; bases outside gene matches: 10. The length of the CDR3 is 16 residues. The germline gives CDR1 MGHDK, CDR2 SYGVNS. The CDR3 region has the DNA TGTGCCAGCAGTCTGGACAGGCAGTCATCGAACACTGAAGCTTTCTTT. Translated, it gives CASSLDRQSSNTEAFF.

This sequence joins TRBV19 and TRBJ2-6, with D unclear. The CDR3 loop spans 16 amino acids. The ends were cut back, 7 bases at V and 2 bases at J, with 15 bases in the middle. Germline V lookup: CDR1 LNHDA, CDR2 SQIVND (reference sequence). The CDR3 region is CASTIPRAAGANVLTF. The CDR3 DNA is TGTGCCAGTACAATCCCTCGGGCGGCTGGGGCCAACGTCCTGACTTTC.

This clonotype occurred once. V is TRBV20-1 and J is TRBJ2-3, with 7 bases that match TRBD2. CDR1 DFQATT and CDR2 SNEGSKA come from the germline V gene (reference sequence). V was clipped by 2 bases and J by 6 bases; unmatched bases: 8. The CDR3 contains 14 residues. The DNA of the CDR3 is TGCAGTGCTAGATCGTCCGGGGGGTACGATACGCAGTATTTT. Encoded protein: CSARSSGGYDTQYF.

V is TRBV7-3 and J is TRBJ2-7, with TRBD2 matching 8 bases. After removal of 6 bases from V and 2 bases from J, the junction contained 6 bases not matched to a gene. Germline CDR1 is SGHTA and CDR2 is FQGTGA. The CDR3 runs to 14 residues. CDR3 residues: CASRSGTRTYEQYF. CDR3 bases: TGTGCCAGCAGATCCGGGACTAGAACCTACGAGCAGTACTTC.

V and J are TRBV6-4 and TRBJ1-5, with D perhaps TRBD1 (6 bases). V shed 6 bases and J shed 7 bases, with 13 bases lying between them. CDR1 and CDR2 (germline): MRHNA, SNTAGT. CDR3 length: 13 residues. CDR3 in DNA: TGTGCCAGCAGGAGACAGGACTTACAGCCCCAGCATTTT. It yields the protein CASRRQDLQPQHF.

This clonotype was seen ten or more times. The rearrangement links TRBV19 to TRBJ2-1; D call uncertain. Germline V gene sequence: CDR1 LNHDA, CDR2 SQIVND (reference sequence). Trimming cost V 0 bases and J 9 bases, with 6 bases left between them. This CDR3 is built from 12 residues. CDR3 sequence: CASSIDWGEQFF. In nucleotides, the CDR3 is TGTGCCAGTAGTATAGACTGGGGTGAGCAGTTCTTC.

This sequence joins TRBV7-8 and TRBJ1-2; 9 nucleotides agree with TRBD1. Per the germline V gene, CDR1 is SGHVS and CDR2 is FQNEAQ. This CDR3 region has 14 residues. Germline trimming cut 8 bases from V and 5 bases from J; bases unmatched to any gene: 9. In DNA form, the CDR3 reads TGTGCCAGCTTGCCGGGACAGGGAACTTATGGCTACACCTTC. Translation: CASLPGQGTYGYTF.

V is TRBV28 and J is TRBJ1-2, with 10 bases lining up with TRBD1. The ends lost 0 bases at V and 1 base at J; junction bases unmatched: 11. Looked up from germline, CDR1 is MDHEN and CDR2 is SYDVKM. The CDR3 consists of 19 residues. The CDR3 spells CASSLWGGTGDRDNYGYTF. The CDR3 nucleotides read TGTGCCAGCAGTTTATGGGGGGGGACAGGGGATCGCGATAACTATGGCTACACCTTC.

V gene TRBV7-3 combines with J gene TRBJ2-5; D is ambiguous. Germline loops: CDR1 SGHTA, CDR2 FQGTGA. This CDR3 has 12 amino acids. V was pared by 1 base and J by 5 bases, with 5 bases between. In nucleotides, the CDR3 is TGTGCCAGCAGCTTAAAGGTGGAGACCCAGTACTTC. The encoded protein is CASSLKVETQYF. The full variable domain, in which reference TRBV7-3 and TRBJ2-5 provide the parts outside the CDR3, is GAGVSQTPSNKVTEKGKYVELRCDPISGHTALYWYRQSLGQGPEFLIYFQGTGAADDSGLPNDRFFAVRPEGSVSTLKIQRTERGDSAVYLCASSLKVETQYFGPGTRLLVL.

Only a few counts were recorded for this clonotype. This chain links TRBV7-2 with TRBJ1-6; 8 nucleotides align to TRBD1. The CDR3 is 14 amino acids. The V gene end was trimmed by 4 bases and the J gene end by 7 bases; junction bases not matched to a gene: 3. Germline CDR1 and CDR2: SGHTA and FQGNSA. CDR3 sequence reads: CASSSDRVNSPLHF. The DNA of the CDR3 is TGTGCCAGCAGCTCGGACAGGGTGAATTCACCCCTCCACTTT.

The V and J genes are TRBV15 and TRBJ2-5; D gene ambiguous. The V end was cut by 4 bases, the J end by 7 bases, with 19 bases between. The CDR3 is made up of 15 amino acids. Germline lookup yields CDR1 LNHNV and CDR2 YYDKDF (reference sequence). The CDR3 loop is CATSKESRELRTQYF. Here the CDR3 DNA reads TGTGCCACCAGCAAAGAGAGTAGAGAGCTCCGGACCCAGTACTTC. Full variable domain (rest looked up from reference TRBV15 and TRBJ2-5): DAMVIQNPRYQVTQFGKPVTLSCSQTLNHNVMYWYQQKSSQAPKLLFHYYDKDFNNEADTPDNFQSRRPNTSFCFLDIRSPGLGDTAMYLCATSKESRELRTQYFGPGTRLLVL.

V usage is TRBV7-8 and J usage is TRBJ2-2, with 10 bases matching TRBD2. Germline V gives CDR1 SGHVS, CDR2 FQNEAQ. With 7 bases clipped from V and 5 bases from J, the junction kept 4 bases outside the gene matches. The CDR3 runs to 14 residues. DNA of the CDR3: TGTGCCAGCAAGGGACTAGCGTCAACCGGGGAGCTGTTTTTT. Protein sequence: CASKGLASTGELFF.

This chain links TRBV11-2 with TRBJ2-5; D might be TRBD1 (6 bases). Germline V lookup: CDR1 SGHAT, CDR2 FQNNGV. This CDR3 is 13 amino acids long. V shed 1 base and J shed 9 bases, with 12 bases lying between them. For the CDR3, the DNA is TGTGCCAGCAGCTTAGTATCTGAGGGGGCCCAGTACTTC. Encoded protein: CASSLVSEGAQYF.

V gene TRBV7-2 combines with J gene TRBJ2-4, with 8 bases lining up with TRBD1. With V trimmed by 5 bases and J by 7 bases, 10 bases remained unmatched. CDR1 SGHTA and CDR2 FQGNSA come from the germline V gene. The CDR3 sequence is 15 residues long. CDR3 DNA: TGTGCCAGCAGCGCACGCCGGGACAGGATGAACATTCAGTACTTC. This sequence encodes CASSARRDRMNIQYF. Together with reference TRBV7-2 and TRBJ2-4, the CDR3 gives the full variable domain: GAGVSQSPSNKVTEKGKDVELRCDPISGHTALYWYRQSLGQGLEFLIYFQGNSAPDKSGLPSDRFSAERTGGSVSTLTIQRTQQEDSAVYLCASSARRDRMNIQYFGAGTRLSVL.

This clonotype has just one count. The CDR3 loop reads CAISEPVTGGTEAFF. The DNA for the CDR3 is TGTGCCATCAGTGAGCCGGTAACAGGGGGCACTGAAGCTTTCTTT. The V call is TRBV10-3, the J call TRBJ1-1, with TRBD1 identical over 8 bases. J was trimmed by 4 bases and V by 2 bases; bases with no gene match: 6. The CDR3 consists of 15 residues. Germline-derived CDR1 and CDR2 are ENHRY and SYGVKD.

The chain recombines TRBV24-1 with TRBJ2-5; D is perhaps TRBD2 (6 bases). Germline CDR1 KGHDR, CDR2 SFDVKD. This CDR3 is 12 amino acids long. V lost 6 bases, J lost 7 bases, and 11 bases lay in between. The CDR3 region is CATSSAGRTQYF. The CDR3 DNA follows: TGTGCCACCAGTTCAGCGGGTCGGACCCAGTACTTC.

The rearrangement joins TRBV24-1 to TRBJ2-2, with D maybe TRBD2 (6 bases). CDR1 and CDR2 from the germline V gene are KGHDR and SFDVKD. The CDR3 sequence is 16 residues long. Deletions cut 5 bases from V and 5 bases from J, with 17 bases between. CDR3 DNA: TGTGCCACCAGTGGTACCGGGACTTACTCAACCGGGGAGCTGTTTTTT. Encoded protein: CATSGTGTYSTGELFF.

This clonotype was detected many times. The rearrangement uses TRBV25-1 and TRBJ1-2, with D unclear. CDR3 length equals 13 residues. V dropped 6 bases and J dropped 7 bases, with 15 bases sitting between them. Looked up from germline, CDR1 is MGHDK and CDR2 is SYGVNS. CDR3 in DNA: TGTGCCAGCAGCCCCTCGCGGGGAGGTGGCTACACCTTC. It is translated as CASSPSRGGGYTF.